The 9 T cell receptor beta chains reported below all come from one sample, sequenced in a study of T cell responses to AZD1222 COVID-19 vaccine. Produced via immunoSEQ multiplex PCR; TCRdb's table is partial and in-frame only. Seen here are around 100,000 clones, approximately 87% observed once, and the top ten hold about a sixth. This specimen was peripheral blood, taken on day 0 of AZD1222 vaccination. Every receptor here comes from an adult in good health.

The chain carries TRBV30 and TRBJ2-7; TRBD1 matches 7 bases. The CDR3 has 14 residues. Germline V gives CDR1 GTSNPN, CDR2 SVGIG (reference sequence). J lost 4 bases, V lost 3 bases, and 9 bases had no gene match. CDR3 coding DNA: TGTGCCTGGAGCCTCGGGGACAGCCAGTACGAGCAGTACTTC. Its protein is CAWSLGDSQYEQYF. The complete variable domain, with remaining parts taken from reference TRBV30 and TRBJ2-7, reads SQTIHQWPATLVQPVGSPLSLECTVEGTSNPNLYWYRQAAGRGLQLLFYSVGIGQISSEVPQNLSASRPQDRQFILSSKKLLLSDSGFYLCAWSLGDSQYEQYFGPGTRLTVT.

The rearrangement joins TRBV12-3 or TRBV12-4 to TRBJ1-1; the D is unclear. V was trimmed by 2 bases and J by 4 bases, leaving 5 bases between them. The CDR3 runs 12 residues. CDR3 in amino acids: CASSLRITEAFF. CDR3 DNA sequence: TGTGCCAGCAGTTTACGGATCACTGAAGCTTTCTTT.

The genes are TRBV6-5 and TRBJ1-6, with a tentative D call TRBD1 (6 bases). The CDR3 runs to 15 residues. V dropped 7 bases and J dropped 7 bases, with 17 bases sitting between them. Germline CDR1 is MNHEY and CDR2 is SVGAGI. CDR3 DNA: TGTGCCAGCACGACGGGGGCGCGGGGGAATTCACCCCTCCACTTT. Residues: CASTTGARGNSPLHF.

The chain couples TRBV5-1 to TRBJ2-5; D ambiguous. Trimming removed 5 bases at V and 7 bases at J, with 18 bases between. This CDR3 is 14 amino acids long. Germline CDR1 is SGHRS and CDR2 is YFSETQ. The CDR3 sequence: CASRAANGVGTQYF. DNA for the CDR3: TGCGCCAGCAGGGCGGCGAATGGGGTAGGGACCCAGTACTTC.

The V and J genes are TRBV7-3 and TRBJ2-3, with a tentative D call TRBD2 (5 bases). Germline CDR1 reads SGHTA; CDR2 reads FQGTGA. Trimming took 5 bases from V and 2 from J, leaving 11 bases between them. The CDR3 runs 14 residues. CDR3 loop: CASSRNGDTDTQYF. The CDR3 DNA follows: TGTGCCAGCAGCCGTAACGGGGACACAGATACGCAGTATTTT.

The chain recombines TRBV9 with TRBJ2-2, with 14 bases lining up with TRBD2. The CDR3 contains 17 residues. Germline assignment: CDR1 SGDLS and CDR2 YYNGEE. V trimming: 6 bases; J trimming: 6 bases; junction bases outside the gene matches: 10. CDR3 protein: CASTLTSGRVGAGELFF. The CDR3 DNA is TGTGCCAGCACCCTGACTAGCGGGAGGGTGGGGGCCGGGGAGCTGTTTTTT.

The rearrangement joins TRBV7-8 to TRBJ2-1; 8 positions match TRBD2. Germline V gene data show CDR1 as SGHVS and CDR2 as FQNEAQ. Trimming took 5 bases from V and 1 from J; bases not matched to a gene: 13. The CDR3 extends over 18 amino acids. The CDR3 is CASSPREVAGNSYNEQFF. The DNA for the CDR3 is TGTGCCAGCAGCCCCCGGGAGGTAGCGGGGAATTCCTACAATGAGCAGTTCTTC. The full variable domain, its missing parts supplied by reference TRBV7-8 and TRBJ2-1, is GAGVSQSPRYKVAKRGQDVALRCDPISGHVSLFWYQQALGQGPEFLTYFQNEAQLDKSGLPSDRFFAERPEGSVSTLKIQRTQQEDSAVYLCASSPREVAGNSYNEQFFGPGTRLTVL.

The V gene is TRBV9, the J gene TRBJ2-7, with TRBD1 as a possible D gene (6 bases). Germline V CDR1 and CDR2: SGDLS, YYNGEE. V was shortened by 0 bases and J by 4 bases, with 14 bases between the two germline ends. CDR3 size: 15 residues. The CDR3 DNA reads TGTGCCAGCAGCGTAGAGGCAGGGGATTGGTACGAGCAGTACTTC. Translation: CASSVEAGDWYEQYF.

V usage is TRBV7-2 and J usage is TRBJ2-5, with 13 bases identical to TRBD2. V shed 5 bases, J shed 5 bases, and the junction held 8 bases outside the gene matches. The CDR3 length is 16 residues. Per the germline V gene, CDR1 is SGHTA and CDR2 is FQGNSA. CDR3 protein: CASSPRTSGRVETQYF. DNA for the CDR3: TGTGCCAGCAGCCCCCGGACTAGCGGGAGAGTTGAGACCCAGTACTTC.